One sample yielded the 29 T cell receptor beta chains listed below, sequenced in a study of brain T cells in children with intractable seizures. Measured with immunoSEQ multiplex PCR; TCRdb has only the in-frame clones, and not every one. This sample has 7,500 to 8,000 clones, with 73% found just once. Sequencing was limited to surgery cases with top T cell transcript signatures in brain tissue. Specimen: resected brain tissue, collected at surgery. All receptors derive from a boy under two years old with tuberous sclerosis and intractable seizures.

J is TRBJ2-4 and V is TRBV18, with D perhaps TRBD1 or TRBD2 (5 bases each). Germline V gene lookup returns CDR1 KGHSH and CDR2 LQKENI. V was clipped by 3 bases and J by 4 bases, with 16 bases between them. This CDR3 region has 16 residues. The CDR3 nucleotides are TGTGCCAGCTCACCGGGACGATTGGTCAAGAAAAACATTCAGTACTTC. Translating it yields CASSPGRLVKKNIQYF.

The chain carries TRBV4-2 and TRBJ2-3, with a tentative D call TRBD1 (5 bases). Germline values: CDR1 LGHNA, CDR2 YNFKEQ. CDR3 size: 14 residues. V was shortened by 0 bases and J by 9 bases, with 13 bases between the two germline ends. In nucleotides, the CDR3 is TGTGCCAGCAGCCAAGAACAGCTTAGGGGAACGCAGTATTTT. Translation gives CASSQEQLRGTQYF.

The sample holds a few counts of this clone. J is TRBJ2-1 and V is TRBV30, with a possible D match to TRBD1 (5 bases). CDR3 length equals 13 residues. Trimming pared 4 bases from V and 4 bases from J, leaving 11 bases between. Germline CDR1 is GTSNPN and CDR2 is SVGIG (reference sequence). In DNA, the CDR3 is TGTGCCTGGACACCCGACAGTTACAATGAGCAGTTCTTC. Translation gives CAWTPDSYNEQFF.

The rearrangement links TRBV9 to TRBJ1-2; 8 positions agree with TRBD1. Germline CDR1 reads SGDLS; CDR2 reads YYNGEE. V shed 4 bases and J 0 bases; nucleotides not matched to a gene: 11. The CDR3 is 17 amino acids. CDR3 amino acids: CASSPGQGVSANYGYTF. In nucleotides, the CDR3 is TGTGCCAGCAGCCCTGGACAGGGAGTGTCCGCTAACTATGGCTACACCTTC.

The rearrangement joins TRBV19 to TRBJ1-2; 7 nucleotides line up with TRBD1. V lost 1 base to trimming and J lost 8 bases; unmatched junction nucleotides: 7. Germline CDR1 LNHDA, CDR2 SQIVND (reference sequence). The CDR3 loop spans 14 amino acids. The CDR3 protein is CASSIAEGADGYTF. The DNA for the CDR3 is TGTGCCAGTAGTATAGCAGAGGGGGCGGACGGCTACACCTTC.

This chain connects TRBV5-1 to TRBJ1-4; no firm D call. Germline values: CDR1 SGHRS, CDR2 YFSETQ. Trimming took 0 bases from V and 4 from J, leaving 7 bases between them. This CDR3 is built from 14 residues. This CDR3 reads CASSLGDYNEKLFF. The CDR3 nucleotides are TGCGCCAGCAGCTTGGGAGATTATAATGAAAAACTGTTTTTT.

The CDR3 is CALGDRTEAFF. CDR3 nucleotides: TGTGCCCTGGGGGATCGAACTGAAGCTTTCTTT. The chain employs TRBV30 and TRBJ1-1; D possibly corresponds to TRBD1 (5 bases). This CDR3 region has 11 residues. Trimming cost V 8 bases and J 5 bases, with 12 bases left between them. Germline CDR1 reads GTSNPN; CDR2 reads SVGIG (reference sequence).

A few counts support this clone. The chain employs TRBV24-1 and TRBJ2-2; 7 nucleotides line up with TRBD2. The CDR3 has 16 residues. V dropped 0 bases and J dropped 7; count of bases not matched to a gene: 7. Germline V gene sequence: CDR1 KGHDR, CDR2 SFDVKD. The CDR3 sequence: CATSDLLAREGGELFF. DNA for the CDR3: TGTGCCACCAGTGATTTGTTAGCCAGGGAGGGCGGGGAGCTGTTTTTT.

This clone showed up just once. The chain employs TRBV4-2 and TRBJ2-1; TRBD2 might be the D (6 bases). Looked up from germline, CDR1 is LGHNA and CDR2 is YNFKEQ. This CDR3 is 14 amino acids long. The V and J ends lost 0 bases and 8 bases respectively, with 11 bases between them. The CDR3 is CASSQDLLAHEQFF. CDR3 sequence (DNA): TGTGCCAGCAGCCAAGATTTACTAGCCCATGAGCAGTTCTTC.

This sequence joins TRBV6-5 and TRBJ1-2; D possibly corresponds to TRBD1 (6 bases). This CDR3 contains 15 residues. V lost 0 bases and J lost 7, with 15 bases in between. Looked up from germline, CDR1 is MNHEY and CDR2 is SVGAGI. The CDR3 coding sequence is TGTGCCAGCAGTTACTCATGGGGGGCGCAAGGTGGCTACACCTTC. Its translation: CASSYSWGAQGGYTF.

This sequence joins TRBV2 and TRBJ1-2; no firm D call. The CDR3 length is 13 residues. Germline V gene data show CDR1 as SNHLY and CDR2 as FYNNEI. Trimming took off 4 bases at V and 10 bases at J, with 16 bases between the two ends. In DNA, the CDR3 is TGTGCCAGCAGTGTAGAAGGCAGGTGGGCCTACACCTTC. Translating it yields CASSVEGRWAYTF.

The J gene is TRBJ1-2, the V gene TRBV6-5; no firm D call. The CDR3 totals 11 residues. Germline V gene lookup returns CDR1 MNHEY and CDR2 SVGAGI. Trimming shortened V by 6 bases and J by 4 bases, and 6 bases separated the two germline ends. CDR3 sequence: CASRTVYGYTF. CDR3 bases: TGTGCCAGCAGGACCGTCTATGGCTACACCTTC.

This clone was observed a handful of times. The chain employs TRBV2 and TRBJ1-6; D is undetermined. This CDR3 is built from 13 residues. Germline V gene data show CDR1 as SNHLY and CDR2 as FYNNEI. Trimming left V 1 base short and J 6 bases short, with 4 bases between. CDR3 coding DNA: TGTGCCAGCAGTGAAGGCACTAATTCACCCCTCCACTTT. Translating it yields CASSEGTNSPLHF.

J is TRBJ2-1 and V is TRBV5-6; D is unclear. Deletions cut 4 bases from V and 4 bases from J, with 9 bases between. This CDR3 has 13 residues. In germline, CDR1 is SGHDT, CDR2 YYEEEE. The CDR3: CASSARLYNEQFF. CDR3 DNA: TGTGCCAGCAGCGCCCGACTGTACAATGAGCAGTTCTTC.

CDR3 coding DNA: TGTGCCAGCAGCTCGGGACAGAACACCGGGGAGCTGTTTTTT. It translates to CASSSGQNTGELFF. The genes are TRBV7-9 and TRBJ2-2; weak D call: TRBD1 (6 bases). This CDR3 comprises 14 residues. V lost 4 bases to trimming and J lost 1 base, with 7 bases between them. Germline values: CDR1 SEHNR, CDR2 FQNEAQ (reference sequence). Combining the CDR3 with reference TRBV7-9 and TRBJ2-2 gives the whole variable domain DTGVSQNPRHKITKRGQNVTFRCDPISEHNRLYWYRQTLGQGPEFLTYFQNEAQLEKSRLLSDRFSAERPKGSFSTLEIQRTEQGDSAMYLCASSSGQNTGELFFGEGSRLTVL.

The V gene is TRBV6-6, the J gene TRBJ2-2; unclear D gene. This CDR3 contains 12 residues. The germline gives CDR1 MNHNY, CDR2 SVGAGI (reference sequence). Between the trimmed V and J ends, which lost 10 bases and 1 base, there was a span of 7 bases. CDR3 region: CATLVNTGELFF. The CDR3 nucleotides read TGTGCCACGTTAGTGAACACCGGGGAGCTGTTTTTT.

There are a few counts of this clone. Other DNA variants within this sample encode the same CDR3. The chain uses TRBV7-9 and TRBJ1-2; TRBD1 agrees at 10 bases. V shed 1 base and J 5 bases; nucleotides not matched to a gene: 1. Germline V gene lookup returns CDR1 SEHNR and CDR2 FQNEAQ (reference sequence). The CDR3 runs 14 residues. CDR3 bases: TGTGCCAGCAGCTTAGGACAGGGGGCATATGGCTACACCTTC. It translates to CASSLGQGAYGYTF.

CDR3 region: CASSLQGNQPQHF. The CDR3 DNA follows: TGTGCCAGCAGTTTACAGGGCAATCAGCCCCAGCATTTT. J is TRBJ1-5 and V is TRBV12-3 or TRBV12-4; D remains unclear. V gave up 2 bases and J gave up 2 bases, with 4 bases separating them. CDR3 length: 13 amino acids.

In the case of this clone: This same CDR3 is encoded by further DNA sequences in the sample. This chain joins TRBV30 and TRBJ1-1, with D unclear. The length of the CDR3 is 12 residues. V lost 1 base and J 1 base, leaving 4 bases between the germline ends. Germline CDR1 reads GTSNPN; CDR2 reads SVGIG (reference sequence). The CDR3 sequence: CAWSDGNTEAFF. CDR3 nucleotide sequence: TGTGCCTGGAGTGATGGGAACACTGAAGCTTTCTTT.

J is TRBJ1-1 and V is TRBV9; D call uncertain. The length of the CDR3 is 14 residues. V lost 1 base and J 1 base, leaving 8 bases between the germline ends. Germline CDR1 SGDLS, CDR2 YYNGEE. The CDR3 spells CASSVMSGNTEAFF. DNA for the CDR3: TGTGCCAGCAGCGTAATGTCTGGGAACACTGAAGCTTTCTTT.

This clone occurred a few times. The chain combines TRBV11-3 with TRBJ1-1; no firm D call. V was pared by 6 bases and J by 1 base, with 12 bases between. CDR1 and CDR2 from the germline V gene are SGHNT and YENEEA. CDR3 size: 14 residues. In nucleotides, the CDR3 is TGTGCCAGCAGGTCCGGTGGGCAGAACACTGAAGCTTTCTTT. It translates to CASRSGGQNTEAFF.

The genes are TRBV7-9 and TRBJ1-6, with 9 nucleotides matching TRBD1. The germline CDR1 and CDR2 sequences are SEHNR and FQNEAQ (reference sequence). The CDR3 consists of 16 residues. The ends lost 7 bases at V and 7 bases at J; junction bases unmatched: 11. The CDR3 DNA sequence: TGTGCCAGCAACCCAACAGGGGGCGCGATAAATTCACCCCTCCACTTT. Amino acid sequence: CASNPTGGAINSPLHF.

The genes are TRBV7-9 and TRBJ2-5, with 7 bases aligning to TRBD2. CDR3 length: 17 amino acids. V was clipped by 5 bases and J by 5 bases; unmatched bases: 17. The germline gives CDR1 SEHNR, CDR2 FQNEAQ (reference sequence). The CDR3 sequence is CASSPSGLGGPGETQYF. DNA for the CDR3: TGTGCCAGCAGCCCCAGTGGGCTGGGAGGGCCAGGGGAGACCCAGTACTTC.

This chain uses TRBV10-3 with TRBJ2-2; D unresolved. Trimming shortened V by 4 bases and J by 0 bases, and 6 bases separated the two germline ends. Germline CDR1 ENHRY, CDR2 SYGVKD. The CDR3 is made up of 14 amino acids. Written as DNA, the CDR3 is TGTGCCATCAGTGCGGGTACGAACACCGGGGAGCTGTTTTTT. Amino acid sequence: CAISAGTNTGELFF.

V and J are TRBV7-9 and TRBJ2-7; weak D call: TRBD1 (5 bases). Germline V gene sequence: CDR1 SEHNR, CDR2 FQNEAQ (reference sequence). Trimming shortened V by 1 base and J by 4 bases, and 8 bases separated the two germline ends. The CDR3 is made up of 13 amino acids. DNA for the CDR3: TGTGCCAGCAGCTTAGGGGGCGGTTACGAGCAGTACTTC. Translation gives CASSLGGGYEQYF.

The chain couples TRBV7-8 to TRBJ1-1; D is unresolved. Germline CDR1 SGHVS, CDR2 FQNEAQ. CDR3 size: 14 residues. V dropped 1 base and J dropped 6 bases, with 12 bases sitting between them. The CDR3 region has the DNA TGTGCCAGCAGCTTAGTTTTGGGTCCCGCTGAAGCTTTCTTT. Amino acids: CASSLVLGPAEAFF.

The chain has TRBV9 and TRBJ2-7, with D unclear. Germline CDR1 and CDR2: SGDLS and YYNGEE. Trimming left V 3 bases short and J 0 bases short, with 7 bases between. The CDR3 has 13 residues. CDR3 region: CASSDQYSYEQYF. The CDR3 coding sequence is TGTGCCAGCAGCGATCAATACTCCTACGAGCAGTACTTC.

CDR3 DNA: TGTGCCAGCAGCTTAGGGGGTGGCCAGGGACTTCGTAGCTACACCTTC. Residues: CASSLGGGQGLRSYTF. This chain connects TRBV7-2 to TRBJ1-2, with D possibly being TRBD1 (5 bases). Deletions cut 1 base from V and 9 bases from J, with 21 bases between. Germline V gene data show CDR1 as SGHTA and CDR2 as FQGNSA. The CDR3 runs to 16 residues.

V usage is TRBV5-4 and J usage is TRBJ1-2; maybe TRBD1 (6 bases). V shed 7 bases and J shed 6 bases, with 19 bases lying between them. Germline CDR1 SGHNT, CDR2 YYREEE (reference sequence). The CDR3 runs 14 residues. This CDR3 reads CASEYTGGGHGYTF. In nucleotides, the CDR3 is TGTGCCAGCGAGTACACCGGCGGGGGGCATGGCTACACCTTC.